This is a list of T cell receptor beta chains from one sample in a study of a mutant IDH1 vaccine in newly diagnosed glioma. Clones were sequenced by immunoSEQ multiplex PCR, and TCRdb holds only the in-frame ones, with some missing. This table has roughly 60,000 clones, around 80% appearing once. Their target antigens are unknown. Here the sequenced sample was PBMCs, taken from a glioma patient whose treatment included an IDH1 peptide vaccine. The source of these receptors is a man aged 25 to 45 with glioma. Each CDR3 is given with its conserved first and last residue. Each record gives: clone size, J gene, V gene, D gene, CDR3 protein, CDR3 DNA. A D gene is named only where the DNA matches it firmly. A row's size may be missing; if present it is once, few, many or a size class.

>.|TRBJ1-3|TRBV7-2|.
CASSPSSRFSGNTIYF
TGTGCCAGCAGCCCCTCGTCGAGGTTCTCTGGAAACACCATATATTTT
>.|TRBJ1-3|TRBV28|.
CASSSHRVLSGNTIYF
TGTGCCAGCAGTTCCCACAGGGTCTTATCTGGAAACACCATATATTTT
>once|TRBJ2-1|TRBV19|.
CASSIGAAHSYNEQFF
TGTGCCAGTAGTATAGGTGCCGCCCACTCCTACAATGAGCAGTTCTTC
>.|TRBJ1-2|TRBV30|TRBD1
CAWNTGGRGYTF
TGTGCCTGGAATACAGGGGGCCGAGGCTACACCTTC
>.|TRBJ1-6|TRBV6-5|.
CASSYRSSYNSPLHF
TGTGCCAGCAGTTACCGCAGCTCCTATAATTCACCCCTCCACTTT
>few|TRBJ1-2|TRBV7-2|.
CASSDRYFYGYTF
TGTGCCAGCAGCGACCGCTATTTCTATGGCTACACCTTC
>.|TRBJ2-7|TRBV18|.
CASSGDPYEQYF
TGTGCCAGCTCTGGGGACCCCTACGAGCAGTACTTC
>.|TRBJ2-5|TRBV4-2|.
CASSPRDPQGTQYF
TGTGCCAGCAGCCCCCGGGACCCCCAGGGGACCCAGTACTTC
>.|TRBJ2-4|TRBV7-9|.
CASRGGDIQYF
TGTGCCAGCAGGGGCGGGGACATTCAGTACTTC
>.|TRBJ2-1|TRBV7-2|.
CASSLTRASVNEQFF
TGTGCCAGCAGCTTAACCCGGGCCTCTGTCAATGAGCAGTTCTTC
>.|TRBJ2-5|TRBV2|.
CASSEHETQYF
TGTGCCAGCAGTGAGCATGAGACCCAGTACTTC
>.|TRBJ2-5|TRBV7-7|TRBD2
CASSSGLAGGTQETQYF
TGTGCCAGCAGCTCTGGACTAGCGGGGGGTACCCAAGAGACCCAGTACTTC
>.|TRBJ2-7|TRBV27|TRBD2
CASSTIAGGSSYEQYF
TGTGCCAGCAGTACAATAGCGGGGGGAAGCTCCTACGAGCAGTACTTC
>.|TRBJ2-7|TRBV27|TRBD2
CASSPGGPTYEQYF
TGTGCCAGCAGTCCGGGAGGGCCGACCTACGAGCAGTACTTC
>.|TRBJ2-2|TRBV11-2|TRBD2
CASTRQRGTNTGELFF
TGTGCCAGCACCCGACAGCGGGGGACGAACACCGGGGAGCTGTTTTTT
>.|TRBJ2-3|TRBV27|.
CASSSPGRYTDTQYF
TGTGCCAGCAGTTCCCCCGGGAGATACACAGATACGCAGTATTTT
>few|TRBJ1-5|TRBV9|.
CASSAEGLGNQPQHF
TGTGCCAGCAGCGCAGAAGGTTTAGGGAATCAGCCCCAGCATTTT
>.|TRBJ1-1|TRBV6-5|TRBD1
CASSYMTGGGTEAFF
TGTGCCAGCAGTTACATGACAGGGGGAGGTACTGAAGCTTTCTTT
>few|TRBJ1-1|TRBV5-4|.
CASRPRGLNTEAFF
TGTGCCAGCCGTCCTCGGGGTTTGAACACTGAAGCTTTCTTT
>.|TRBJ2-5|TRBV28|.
CASSLYALETQYF
TGTGCCAGCAGTTTATATGCTCTAGAGACCCAGTACTTC
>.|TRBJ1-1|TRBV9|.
CASSVDVRGKAEAFF
TGTGCCAGCAGCGTAGATGTAAGGGGGAAGGCTGAAGCTTTCTTT
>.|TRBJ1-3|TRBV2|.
CASSEYRVTGNTIYF
TGTGCCAGCAGCGAATACAGGGTGACTGGAAACACCATATATTTT
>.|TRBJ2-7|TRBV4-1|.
CASSQETRVLDRVYEQYF
TGCGCCAGCAGCCAAGAGACGAGAGTCTTGGACCGGGTTTACGAGCAGTACTTC
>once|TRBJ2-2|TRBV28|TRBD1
CASSPTGGPTGELFF
TGTGCCAGCAGTCCGACAGGGGGGCCCACCGGGGAGCTGTTTTTT
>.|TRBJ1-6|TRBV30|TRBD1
CAWSVLPGGNSPLHF
TGTGCCTGGAGTGTACTACCAGGGGGGAATTCACCCCTCCACTTT